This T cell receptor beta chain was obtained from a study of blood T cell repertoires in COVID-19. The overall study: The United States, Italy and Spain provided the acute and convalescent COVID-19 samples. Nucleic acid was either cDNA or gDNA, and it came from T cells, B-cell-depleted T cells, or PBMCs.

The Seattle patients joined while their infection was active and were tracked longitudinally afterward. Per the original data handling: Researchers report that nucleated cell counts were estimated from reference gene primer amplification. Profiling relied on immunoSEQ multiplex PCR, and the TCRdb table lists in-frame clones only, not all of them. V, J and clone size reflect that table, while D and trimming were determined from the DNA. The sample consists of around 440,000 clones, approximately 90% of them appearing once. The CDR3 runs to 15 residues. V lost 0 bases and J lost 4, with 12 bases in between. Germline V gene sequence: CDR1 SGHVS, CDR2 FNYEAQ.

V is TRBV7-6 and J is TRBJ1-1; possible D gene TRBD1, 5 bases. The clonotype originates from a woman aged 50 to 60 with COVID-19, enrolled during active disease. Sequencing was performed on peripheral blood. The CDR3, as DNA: TGTGCCAGCAGCTTAGCGCTGGGGCGAACCACTGAAGCTTTCTTT. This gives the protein CASSLALGRTTEAFF.